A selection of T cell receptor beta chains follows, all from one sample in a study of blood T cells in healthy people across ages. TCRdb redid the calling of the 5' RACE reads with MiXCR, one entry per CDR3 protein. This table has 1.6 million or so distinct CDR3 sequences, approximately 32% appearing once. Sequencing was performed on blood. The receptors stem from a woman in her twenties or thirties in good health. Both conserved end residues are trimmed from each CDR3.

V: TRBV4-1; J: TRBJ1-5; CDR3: ASSQALKNNQPQH
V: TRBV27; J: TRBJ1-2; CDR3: ASSPRLRVYYGYT
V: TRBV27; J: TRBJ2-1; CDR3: ASSPLRPTNEQF
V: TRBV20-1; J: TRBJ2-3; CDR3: SARILEPQY
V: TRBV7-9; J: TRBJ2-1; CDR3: ASSSLAGTNEQF
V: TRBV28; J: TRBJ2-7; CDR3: ASSLPDPEQY
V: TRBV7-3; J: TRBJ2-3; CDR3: ASSFGLATTDTQY
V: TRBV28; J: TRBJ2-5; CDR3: VSSFSAGGQETQY
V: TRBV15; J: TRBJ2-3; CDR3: ATGPLAGATDTQY
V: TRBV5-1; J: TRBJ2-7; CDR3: ASRPQAGGHEQY
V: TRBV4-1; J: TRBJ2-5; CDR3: ASSQGIMGVALGDQETQY
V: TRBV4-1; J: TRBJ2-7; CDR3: ASSQASLKGDSVYEQY
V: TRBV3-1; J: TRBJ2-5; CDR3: ASSQGPGGEQY
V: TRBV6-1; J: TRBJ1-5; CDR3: ASRQYRDSNQPQH
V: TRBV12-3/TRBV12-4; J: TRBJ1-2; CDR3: ASSSSWIPNYGYT
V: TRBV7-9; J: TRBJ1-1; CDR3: ASSELQGNTEAF
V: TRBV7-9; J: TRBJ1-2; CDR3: ASSSLGRGLDYT
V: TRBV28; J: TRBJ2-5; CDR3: ASSFYEETQY
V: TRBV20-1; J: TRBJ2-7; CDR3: SARERSREQY
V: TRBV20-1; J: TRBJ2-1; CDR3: SASPRERLYNEQF
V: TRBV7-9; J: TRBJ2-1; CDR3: ASSSPGSTAYNEQF
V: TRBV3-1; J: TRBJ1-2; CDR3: ASSQVGWADTGYT
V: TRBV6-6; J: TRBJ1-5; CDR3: ASSYRREDQPQH
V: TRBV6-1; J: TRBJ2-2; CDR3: ASTRGTGSNTGELF
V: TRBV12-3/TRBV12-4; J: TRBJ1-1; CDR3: ASRPTGVGTEAF
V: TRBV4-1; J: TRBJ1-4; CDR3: ASSQLLQGRATNEKLF
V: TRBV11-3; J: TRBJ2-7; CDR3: ASSYSTSGEQY
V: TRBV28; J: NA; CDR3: ASSLWREDYEQY
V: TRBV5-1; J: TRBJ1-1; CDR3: TSATKARNAGQGFRDTEAF
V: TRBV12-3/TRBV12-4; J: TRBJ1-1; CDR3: ASSEGGFGAF
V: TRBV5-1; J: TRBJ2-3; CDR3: ASSFETGSTDTQY
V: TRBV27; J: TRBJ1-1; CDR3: ASSSALWTEAF
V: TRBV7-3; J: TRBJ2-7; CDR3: ASSMRGYGEQY
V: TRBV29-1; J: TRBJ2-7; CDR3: SVGQGLFEQY
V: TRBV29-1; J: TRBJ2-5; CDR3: SVEGSY
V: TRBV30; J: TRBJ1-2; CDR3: AWVKTGYGGYT
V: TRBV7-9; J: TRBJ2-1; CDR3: ASSLVDGSYNEQF
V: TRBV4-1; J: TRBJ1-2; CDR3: ASSQDQGFNGYT
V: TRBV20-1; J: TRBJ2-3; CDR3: SAQPRTDTQY
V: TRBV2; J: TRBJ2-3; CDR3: ASTPAEDTQY
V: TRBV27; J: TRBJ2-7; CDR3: ASSFVPGGGKDEQY